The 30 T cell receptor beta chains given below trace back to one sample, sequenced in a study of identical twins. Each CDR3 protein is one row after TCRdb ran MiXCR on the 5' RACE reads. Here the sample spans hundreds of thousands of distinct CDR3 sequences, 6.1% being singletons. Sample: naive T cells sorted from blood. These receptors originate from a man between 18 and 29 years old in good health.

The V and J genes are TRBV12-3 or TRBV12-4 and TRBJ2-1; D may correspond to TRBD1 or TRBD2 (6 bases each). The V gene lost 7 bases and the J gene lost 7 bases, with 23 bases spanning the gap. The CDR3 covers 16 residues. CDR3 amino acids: CASTGGGKSRWNEQFF. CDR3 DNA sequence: TGTGCCAGCACCGGAGGGGGGAAATCCCGGTGGAATGAGCAGTTCTTC.

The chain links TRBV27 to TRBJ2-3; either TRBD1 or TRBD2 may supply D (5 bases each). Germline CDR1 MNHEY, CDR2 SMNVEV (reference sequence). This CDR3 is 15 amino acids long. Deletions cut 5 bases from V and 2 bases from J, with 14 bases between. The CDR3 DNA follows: TGTGCCAGCAGTCCAATCGGGACCACCACAGATACGCAGTATTTT. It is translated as CASSPIGTTTDTQYF.

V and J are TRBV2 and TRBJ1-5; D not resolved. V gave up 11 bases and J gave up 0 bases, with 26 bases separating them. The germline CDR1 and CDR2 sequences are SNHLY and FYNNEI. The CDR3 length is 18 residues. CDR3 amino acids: CALGDGHIPRDSNQPQHF. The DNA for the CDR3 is TGTGCCCTCGGGGATGGGCACATCCCAAGGGATAGCAATCAGCCCCAGCATTTT.

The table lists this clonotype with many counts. The chain's CDR3 is CASSLGRGASGANEKLFF. The CDR3 DNA follows: TGCGCCAGCAGCCTTGGTAGGGGGGCGTCGGGAGCTAATGAAAAACTGTTTTTT. The chain recombines TRBV4-1 with TRBJ1-4; D might be TRBD1 (6 bases). V was pared by 4 bases and J by 3 bases, with 21 bases between. Germline V gene sequence: CDR1 MGHRA, CDR2 YSYEKL. The CDR3 is 18 amino acids.

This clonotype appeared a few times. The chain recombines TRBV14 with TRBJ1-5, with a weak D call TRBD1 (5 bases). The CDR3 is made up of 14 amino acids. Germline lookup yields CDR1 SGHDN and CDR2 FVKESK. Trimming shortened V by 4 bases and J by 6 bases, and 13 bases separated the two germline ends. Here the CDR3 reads CASSLGGRSQPQHF. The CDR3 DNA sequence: TGTGCCAGCAGCCTTGGGGGTAGGAGTCAGCCCCAGCATTTT.

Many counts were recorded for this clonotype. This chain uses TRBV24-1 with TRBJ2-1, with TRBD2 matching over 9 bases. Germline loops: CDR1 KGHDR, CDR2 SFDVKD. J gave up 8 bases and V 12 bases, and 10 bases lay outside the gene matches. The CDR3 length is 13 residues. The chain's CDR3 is CASRDSGSDEQFF. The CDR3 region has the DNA TGTGCCTCGAGGGATAGCGGGAGCGATGAGCAGTTCTTC.

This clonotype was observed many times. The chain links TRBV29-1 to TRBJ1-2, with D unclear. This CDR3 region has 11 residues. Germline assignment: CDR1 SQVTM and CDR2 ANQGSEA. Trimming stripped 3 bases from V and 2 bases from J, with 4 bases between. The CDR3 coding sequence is TGCAGCGTTGAGGGGAACTATGGCTACACCTTC. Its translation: CSVEGNYGYTF.

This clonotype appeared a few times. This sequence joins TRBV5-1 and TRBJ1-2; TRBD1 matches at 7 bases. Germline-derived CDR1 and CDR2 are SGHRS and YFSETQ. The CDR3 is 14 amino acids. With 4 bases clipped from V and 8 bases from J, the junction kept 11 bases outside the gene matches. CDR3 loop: CASSAGQANGGYTF. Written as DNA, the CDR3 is TGCGCCAGCAGCGCCGGACAGGCTAATGGGGGCTACACCTTC.

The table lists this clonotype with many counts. The CDR3: CSASPLSNYGYTF. CDR3 coding DNA: TGCAGTGCTAGTCCGCTATCTAACTATGGCTACACCTTC. The chain recombines TRBV20-1 with TRBJ1-2; no reliable D call. The CDR3 spans 13 residues. Trimming left V 3 bases short and J 0 bases short, with 8 bases between. The germline V gene has CDR1 DFQATT and CDR2 SNEGSKA (reference sequence).

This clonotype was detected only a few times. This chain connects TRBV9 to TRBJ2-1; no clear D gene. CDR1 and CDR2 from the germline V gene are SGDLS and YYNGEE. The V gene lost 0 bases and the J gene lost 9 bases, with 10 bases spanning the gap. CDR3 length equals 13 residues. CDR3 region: CASSVVTASEQFF. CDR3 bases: TGTGCCAGCAGCGTAGTAACGGCTAGTGAGCAGTTCTTC.

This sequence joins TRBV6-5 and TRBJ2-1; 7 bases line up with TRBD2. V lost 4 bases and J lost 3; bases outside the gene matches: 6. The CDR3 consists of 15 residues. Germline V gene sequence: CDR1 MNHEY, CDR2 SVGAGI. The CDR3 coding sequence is TGTGCCAGCAGTTCTGAAAGCGGGATCTACAATGAGCAGTTCTTC. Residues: CASSSESGIYNEQFF.

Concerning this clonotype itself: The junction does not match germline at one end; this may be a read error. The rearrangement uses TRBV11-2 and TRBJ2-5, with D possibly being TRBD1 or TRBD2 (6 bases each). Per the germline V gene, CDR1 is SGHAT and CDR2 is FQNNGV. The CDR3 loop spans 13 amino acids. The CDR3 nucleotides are TGTGCCAGCAGCAGGGGGGCTCAAGACACCCAGTACTTC. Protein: CASSRGAQDTQYF.

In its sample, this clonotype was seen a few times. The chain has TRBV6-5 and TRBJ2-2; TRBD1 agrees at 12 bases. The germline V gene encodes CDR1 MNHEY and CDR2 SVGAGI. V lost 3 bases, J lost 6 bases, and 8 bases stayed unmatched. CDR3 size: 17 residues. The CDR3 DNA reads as TGTGCCAGCAGTTATTTCCGGGACAGGGGGCTCCCCGGGGAGCTGTTTTTT. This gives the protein CASSYFRDRGLPGELFF.

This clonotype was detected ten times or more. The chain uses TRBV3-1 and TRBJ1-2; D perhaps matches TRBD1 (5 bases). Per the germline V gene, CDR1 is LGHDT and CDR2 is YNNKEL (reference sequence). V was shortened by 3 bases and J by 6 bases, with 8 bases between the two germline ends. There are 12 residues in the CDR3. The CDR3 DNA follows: TGTGCCAGCAGCCATCGGGGGAATGGCTACACCTTC. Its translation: CASSHRGNGYTF.

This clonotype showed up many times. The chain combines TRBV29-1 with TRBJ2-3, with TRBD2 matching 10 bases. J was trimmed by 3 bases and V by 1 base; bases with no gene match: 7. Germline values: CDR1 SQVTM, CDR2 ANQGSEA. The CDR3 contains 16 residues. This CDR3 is CSVEGPGSGRTDTQYF. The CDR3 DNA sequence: TGCAGCGTTGAAGGACCTGGTAGCGGGAGGACAGATACGCAGTATTTT.

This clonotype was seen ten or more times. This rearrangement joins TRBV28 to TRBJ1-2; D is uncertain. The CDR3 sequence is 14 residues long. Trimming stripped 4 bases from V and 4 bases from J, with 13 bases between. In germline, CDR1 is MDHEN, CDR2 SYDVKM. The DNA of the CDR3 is TGTGCCAGCAGTTACACGACCCCCTCCTATGGCTACACCTTC. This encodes CASSYTTPSYGYTF.

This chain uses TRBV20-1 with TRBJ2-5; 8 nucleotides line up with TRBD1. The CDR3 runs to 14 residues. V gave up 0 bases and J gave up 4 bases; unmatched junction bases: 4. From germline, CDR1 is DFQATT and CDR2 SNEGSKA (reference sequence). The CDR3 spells CSARDRGLIETQYF. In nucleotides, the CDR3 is TGCAGTGCTAGAGACAGGGGGCTCATAGAGACCCAGTACTTC.

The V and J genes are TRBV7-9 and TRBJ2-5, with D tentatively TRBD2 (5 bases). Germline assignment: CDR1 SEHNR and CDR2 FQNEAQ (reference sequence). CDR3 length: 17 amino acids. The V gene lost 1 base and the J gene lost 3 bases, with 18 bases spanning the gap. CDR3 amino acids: CASSLEEGGSGKETQYF. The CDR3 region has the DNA TGTGCCAGCAGCTTAGAAGAAGGCGGCAGCGGAAAAGAGACCCAGTACTTC. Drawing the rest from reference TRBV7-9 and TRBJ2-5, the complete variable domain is DTGVSQNPRHKITKRGQNVTFRCDPISEHNRLYWYRQTLGQGPEFLTYFQNEAQLEKSRLLSDRFSAERPKGSFSTLEIQRTEQGDSAMYLCASSLEEGGSGKETQYFGPGTRLLVL.

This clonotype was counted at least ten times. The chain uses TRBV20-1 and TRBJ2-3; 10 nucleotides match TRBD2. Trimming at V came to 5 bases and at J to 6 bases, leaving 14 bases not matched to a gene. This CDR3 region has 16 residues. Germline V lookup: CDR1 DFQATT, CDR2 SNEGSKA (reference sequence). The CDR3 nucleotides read TGCAGTGCTCCCCCCCGGGGACTAGCGTTCTTGGATACGCAGTATTTT. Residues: CSAPPRGLAFLDTQYF.

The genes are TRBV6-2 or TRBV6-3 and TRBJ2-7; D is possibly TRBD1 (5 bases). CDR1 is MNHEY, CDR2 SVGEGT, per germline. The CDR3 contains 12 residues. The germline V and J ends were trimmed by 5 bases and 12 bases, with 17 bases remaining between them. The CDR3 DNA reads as TGTGCCAGCAGTGGGAACCAGGGTTATCCGTACTTC. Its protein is CASSGNQGYPYF.

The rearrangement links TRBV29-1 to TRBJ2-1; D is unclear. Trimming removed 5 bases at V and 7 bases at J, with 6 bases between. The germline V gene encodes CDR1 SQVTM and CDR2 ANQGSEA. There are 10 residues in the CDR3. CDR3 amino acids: CSVYTNEQFF. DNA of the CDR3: TGCAGCGTTTACACAAATGAGCAGTTCTTC.

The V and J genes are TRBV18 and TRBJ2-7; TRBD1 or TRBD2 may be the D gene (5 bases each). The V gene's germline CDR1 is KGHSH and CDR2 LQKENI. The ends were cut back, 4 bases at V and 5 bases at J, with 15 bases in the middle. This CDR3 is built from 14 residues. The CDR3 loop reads CASSRGYEANEQYV. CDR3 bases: TGTGCCAGCTCACGGGGGTACGAGGCCAACGAGCAGTACGTC.

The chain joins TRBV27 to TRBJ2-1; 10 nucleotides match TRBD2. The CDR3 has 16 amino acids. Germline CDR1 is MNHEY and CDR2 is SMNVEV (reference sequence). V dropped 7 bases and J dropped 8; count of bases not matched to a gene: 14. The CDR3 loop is CASTWRLAGDGDEQFF. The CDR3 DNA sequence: TGTGCCAGCACCTGGCGGCTAGCGGGAGACGGGGATGAGCAGTTCTTC.

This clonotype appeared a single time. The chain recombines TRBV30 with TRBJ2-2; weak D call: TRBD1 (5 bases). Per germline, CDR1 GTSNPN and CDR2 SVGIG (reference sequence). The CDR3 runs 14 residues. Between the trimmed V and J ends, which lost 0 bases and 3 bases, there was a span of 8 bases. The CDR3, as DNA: TGTGCCTGGAGTGTATCAGGGTACACCGGGGAGCTGTTTTTT. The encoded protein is CAWSVSGYTGELFF.

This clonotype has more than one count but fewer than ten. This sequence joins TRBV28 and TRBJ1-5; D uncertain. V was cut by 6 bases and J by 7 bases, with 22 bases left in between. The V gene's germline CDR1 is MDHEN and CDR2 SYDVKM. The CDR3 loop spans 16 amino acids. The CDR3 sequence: CASSQAFGLGWQPQHF. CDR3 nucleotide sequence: TGTGCCAGCAGCCAGGCATTCGGGCTCGGGTGGCAGCCCCAGCATTTT.

The CDR3, as DNA: TGTGCCAGCTCATCTGACGCCGGGACTAGCTCTTCCCACGAGCAGTACTTC. Its protein is CASSSDAGTSSSHEQYF. The gene calls are TRBV18 and TRBJ2-7; 9 bases are a match to TRBD2. CDR1 is KGHSH and CDR2 is LQKENI in the germline V gene. The length of the CDR3 is 17 residues. Trimming removed 5 bases from V and 5 bases from J; junction bases left unmatched: 16.

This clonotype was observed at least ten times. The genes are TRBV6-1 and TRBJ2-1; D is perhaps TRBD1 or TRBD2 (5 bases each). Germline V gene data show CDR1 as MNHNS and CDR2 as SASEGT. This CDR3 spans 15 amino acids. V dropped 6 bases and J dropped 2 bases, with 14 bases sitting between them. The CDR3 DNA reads TGTGCCAGCAGCCGGGACGGAGCCCCCTACAATGAGCAGTTCTTC. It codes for CASSRDGAPYNEQFF.

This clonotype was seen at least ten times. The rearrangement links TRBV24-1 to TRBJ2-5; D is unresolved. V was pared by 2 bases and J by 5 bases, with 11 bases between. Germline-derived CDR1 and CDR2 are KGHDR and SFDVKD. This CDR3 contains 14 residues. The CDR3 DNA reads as TGTGCCACCAGTGATTCTCTTGGGGTTGAGACCCAGTACTTC. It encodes CATSDSLGVETQYF.

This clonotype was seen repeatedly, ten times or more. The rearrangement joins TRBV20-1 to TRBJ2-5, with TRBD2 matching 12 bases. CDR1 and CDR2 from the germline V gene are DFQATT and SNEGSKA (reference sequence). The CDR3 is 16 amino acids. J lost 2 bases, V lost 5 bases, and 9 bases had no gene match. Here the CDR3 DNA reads TGCAGTGCTCTAGGGACTAGCGGGTCGGGGCAAGAGACCCAGTACTTC. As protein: CSALGTSGSGQETQYF.

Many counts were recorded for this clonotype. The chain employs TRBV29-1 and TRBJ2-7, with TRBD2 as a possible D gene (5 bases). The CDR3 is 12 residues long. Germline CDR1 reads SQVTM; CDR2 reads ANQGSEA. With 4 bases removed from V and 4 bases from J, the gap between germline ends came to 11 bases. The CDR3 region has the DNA TGCAGCGTTGGGGAGTCGGTATACGAGCAGTACTTC. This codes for CSVGESVYEQYF.